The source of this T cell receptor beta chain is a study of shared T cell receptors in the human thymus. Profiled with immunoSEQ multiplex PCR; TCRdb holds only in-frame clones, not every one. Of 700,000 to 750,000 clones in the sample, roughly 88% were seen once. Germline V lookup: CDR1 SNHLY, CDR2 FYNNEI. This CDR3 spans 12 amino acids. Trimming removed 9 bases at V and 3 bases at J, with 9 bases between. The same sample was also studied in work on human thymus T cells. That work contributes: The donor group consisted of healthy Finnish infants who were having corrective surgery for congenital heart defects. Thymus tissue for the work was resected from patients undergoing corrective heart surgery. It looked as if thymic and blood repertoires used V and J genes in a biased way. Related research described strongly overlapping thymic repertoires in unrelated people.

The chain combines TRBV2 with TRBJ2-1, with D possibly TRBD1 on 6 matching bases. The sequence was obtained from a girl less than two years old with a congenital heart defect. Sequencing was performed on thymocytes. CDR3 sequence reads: CAREDSYNEQFF. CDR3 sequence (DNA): TGTGCCAGAGAGGACAGCTACAATGAGCAGTTCTTC. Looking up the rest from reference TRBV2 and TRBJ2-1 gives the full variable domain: EPEVTQTPSHQVTQMGQEVILRCVPISNHLYFYWYRQILGQKVEFLVSFYNNEISEKSEIFDDQFSVERPDGSNFTLKIRSTKLEDSAMYFCAREDSYNEQFFGPGTRLTVL.